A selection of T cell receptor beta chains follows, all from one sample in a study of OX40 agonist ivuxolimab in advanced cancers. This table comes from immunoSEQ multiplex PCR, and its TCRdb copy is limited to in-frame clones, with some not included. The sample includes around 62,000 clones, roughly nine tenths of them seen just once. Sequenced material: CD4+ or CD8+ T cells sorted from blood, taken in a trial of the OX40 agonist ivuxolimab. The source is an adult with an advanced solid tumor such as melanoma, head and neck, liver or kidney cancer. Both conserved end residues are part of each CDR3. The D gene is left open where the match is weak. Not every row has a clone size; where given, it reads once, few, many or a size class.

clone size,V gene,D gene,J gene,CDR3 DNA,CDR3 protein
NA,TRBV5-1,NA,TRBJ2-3,TGCGCCAGCAGCCCACAGGGCAGCACAGATACGCAGTATTTT,CASSPQGSTDTQYF
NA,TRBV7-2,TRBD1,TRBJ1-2,TGTGCCAGCAGCAAACCGGGACAGAACTATGGCTACACCTTC,CASSKPGQNYGYTF
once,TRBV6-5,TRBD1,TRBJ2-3,TGTGCCACTAAGACAGGGACTACGCAGTATTTT,CATKTGTTQYF
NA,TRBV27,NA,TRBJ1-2,TGTGCCAGCAGTAGAATTGGCTATGGCTACACCTTC,CASSRIGYGYTF
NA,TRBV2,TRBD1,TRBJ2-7,TGTGCCAGCAGTCGGACAGGAGCCTCCTACGAGCAGTACTTC,CASSRTGASYEQYF
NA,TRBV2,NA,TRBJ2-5,TGTGCCAGCAGTAGTGAACAGGGAGAGACCCAGTACTTC,CASSSEQGETQYF
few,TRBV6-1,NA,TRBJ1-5,TGTGCCAGCAGTCCGGGGGAGGTTAGCAATCAGCCCCAGCATTTT,CASSPGEVSNQPQHF
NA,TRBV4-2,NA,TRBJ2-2,TGTGCCAGCAGCCAAGAAGCGACAACTCTGAACACCGGGGAGCTGTTTTTT,CASSQEATTLNTGELFF
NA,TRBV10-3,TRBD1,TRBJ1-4,TGTGCCATCAGGGGACAGGGCAATGAAAAACTGTTTTTT,CAIRGQGNEKLFF
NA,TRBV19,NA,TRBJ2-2,TGTGCCAGTAGTATTTCATCGAACACCGGGGAGCTGTTTTTT,CASSISSNTGELFF
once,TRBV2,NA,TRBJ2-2,TGTGCCAGCACCCGAGGGGGAACCGGGGAGCTGTTTTTT,CASTRGGTGELFF
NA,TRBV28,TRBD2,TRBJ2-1,TGTGCCAGCAGTTTGCGGGAGGCCTACAATGAGCAGTTCTTC,CASSLREAYNEQFF
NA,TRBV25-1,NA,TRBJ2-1,TGTGCCACCGCGGAGGCTCGGACCTACAATGAGCAGTTCTTC,CATAEARTYNEQFF
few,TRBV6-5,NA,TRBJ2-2,TGTGCCAGCAGTTATGCCGGGCTCTCCCGGTTGTTTTTT,CASSYAGLSRLFF
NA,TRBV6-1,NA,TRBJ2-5,TGTGCCAGCAGTCGCTTAGCGACACAAGAGACCCAGTACTTC,CASSRLATQETQYF
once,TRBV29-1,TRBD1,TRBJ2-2,TGCAGCGTGTCGAAACAGGGGATCAACACCGGGGAGCTGTTTTTT,CSVSKQGINTGELFF
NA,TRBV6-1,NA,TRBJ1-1,TGTGCCAGCAGTGAAGGAGGAGGGAACACTGAAGCTTTCTTT,CASSEGGGNTEAFF
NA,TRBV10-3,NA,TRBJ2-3,TGTGCCATCAGTGACGCCCTAAGGCAGTCAGATACGCAGTATTTT,CAISDALRQSDTQYF
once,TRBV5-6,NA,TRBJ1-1,TGTGCCAGCAGCTTGGGTGTTGGCCTGAGGCCCACTGAAGCTTTCTTT,CASSLGVGLRPTEAFF
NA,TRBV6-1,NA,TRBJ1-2,TGTGCCAGCAGTGGACGACGCCTTGGGGGGGTCTCAGCTAACTATGGCTACACCTTC,CASSGRRLGGVSANYGYTF
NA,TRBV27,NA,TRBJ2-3,TGTGCCAGCTTGGGACATAACACAGATACGCAGTATTTT,CASLGHNTDTQYF
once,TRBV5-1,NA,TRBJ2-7,TGCGCCAGCAGCTCCTACGACCGACCAGGAAGCTCCTACGAGCAGTACTTC,CASSSYDRPGSSYEQYF
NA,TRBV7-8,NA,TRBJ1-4,TGTGCCAGCAGGCTTCTCTCGGGGAGGGGGATTGCAACTAATGAAAAACTGTTTTTT,CASRLLSGRGIATNEKLFF
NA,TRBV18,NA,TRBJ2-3,TGTGCCAGCTCGCCTAGCACAGATACGCAGTATTTT,CASSPSTDTQYF
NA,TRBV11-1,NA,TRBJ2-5,TGTGCCAGCAGCAATAACCTACAAGAGACCCAGTACTTC,CASSNNLQETQYF
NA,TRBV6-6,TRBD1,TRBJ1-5,TGTGCCAGCAGTTACGCTGGGACAGGGAATCAGCCCCAGCATTTT,CASSYAGTGNQPQHF
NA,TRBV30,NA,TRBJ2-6,TGTGCCTGGTCACAGCTCTCTGGGGCCAACGTCCTGACTTTC,CAWSQLSGANVLTF
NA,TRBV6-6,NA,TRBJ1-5,TGTGCCAGCAGTCCACGCCGGGCCATCAATCAGCCCCAGCATTTT,CASSPRRAINQPQHF
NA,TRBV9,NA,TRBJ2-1,TGTGCCAGCAGCGTGGGCGGTTCGACCTACAATGAGCAGTTCTTC,CASSVGGSTYNEQFF
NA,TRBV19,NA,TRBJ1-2,TGTGCCAGTAGTATGAGAGATTATGGCTACACCTTC,CASSMRDYGYTF
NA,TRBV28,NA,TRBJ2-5,TGTGCCAGCAGTTTAGTAGTAGAGACCCAGTACTTC,CASSLVVETQYF
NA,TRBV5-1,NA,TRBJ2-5,TGCGCCAGCAGCCAAGCCGACAGCCGCCAAGAGACCCAGTACTTC,CASSQADSRQETQYF
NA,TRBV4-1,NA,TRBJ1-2,TGCGCCAGCAGCCGGGTATTTCGACTCATTTCGCCCAACTATGGCTACACCTTC,CASSRVFRLISPNYGYTF
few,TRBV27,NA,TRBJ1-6,TGTGCCAGCAGTCCCGGCGACAGGCTGTCCGCACCCCTCCACTTT,CASSPGDRLSAPLHF